This T cell receptor (beta chain) was documented in a study of blood T cell repertoires in COVID-19. Profiling relied on immunoSEQ multiplex PCR, and the TCRdb table lists in-frame clones only, not all of them. The sample yields roughly 150,000 clones, roughly 80% seen once. V was cut by 6 bases and J by 1 base, with 12 bases left in between. The germline V gene encodes CDR1 LGHDT and CDR2 YNNKEL (reference sequence). The CDR3 is made up of 14 amino acids. The sample consisted of peripheral blood. The J gene is TRBJ1-2, the V gene TRBV3-1 (or the pseudogene TRBV3-2); D uncertain. The source of this sequence is a man aged 55 to 69 with acute or convalescent COVID-19. The CDR3 DNA is TGTGCCAGCAGGGATACCGGGAGTAACTATGGCTACACCTTC. Translating gives CASRDTGSNYGYTF.